This TCR beta chain was recovered during a study of neurological immune-mediated disorders. Regarding the study as a whole: HTLV-1-associated myelopathy showed the most TCR clonal expansion; multiple sclerosis the least, below healthy controls. One related-CDR3 cluster, which may be a signature, held the repertoires of 18 of 34 multiple sclerosis patients after phylogenetic grouping. None of the features examined (clinical or MRI) was associated with the multiple sclerosis repertoire cluster.

This clonotype has ten or more counts. Its antigen is still unknown. This CDR3 is 16 amino acids long. Germline loops: CDR1 KGHSH, CDR2 LQKENI. Trimming removed 2 bases from V and 4 bases from J; junction bases left unmatched: 8. With 10-nucleotide random UMIs included, cDNA was synthesized by 5'RACE. TCRdb itself ran the 5' RACE reads through MiXCR, one entry per CDR3 protein. The data show approximately 46,000 distinct CDR3 sequences, less than 4% seen once. The rearrangement links TRBV18 to TRBJ1-1; 9 bases are shared with TRBD1. Sequences were obtained from PBMCs. This sequence originates from a woman aged 50 to 60 with multiple sclerosis. Written as DNA, the CDR3 is TGTGCCAGCTCACCAAAAGGAGGACAGGGGACCACTGAAGCTTTCTTT. Amino acid sequence: CASSPKGGQGTTEAFF.